Sequencing of this TCR beta chain was carried out in a study of response to subunit inactivated influenza vaccine (dated by TCRdb to 2017 to 2018). Regarding the research as a whole: To follow how T cells responded to a trivalent subunit inactivated influenza vaccine, the researchers relied on deep quantitative profiling of the T cell receptor repertoire.

The germline V gene gives CDR1 as MNHNS and CDR2 as SASEGT. V is cut back by 6 bases and J by 13 bases, with 12 bases in the junction unmatched. Inclusive of the bounding cysteine and phenylalanine, the CDR3 is 15 residues long. The kept DNA is CDR3 alone, 45 bases in frame from the first base. Study-wide findings and limitations: According to the authors, only a limited number of new T cells may be recruited by each seasonal influenza vaccination.

The library was produced with RT-PCR. Sequencing used an Illumina HiSeq 2500. Starting from the raw public reads, TCRdb applied fastp trimming at Q25, assembled clones with MiXCR and retained in-frame beta chains. Rows merge per CDR3 protein into single entries with the most common DNA and genes. This sample is represented by under 750,000 distinct CDR3 sequences; approximately 12% of them were singletons. The ten top clones hold 9.5% to 13% of the sample. A note on this clonotype: The antigen this receptor binds is unknown. There are no base qualities to consult, and no much larger clone falls within one base.

The sequencing used PBMCs from blood, collected on the day of vaccination. The sequence joins TRBV6-1 to TRBJ2-1; 13 of the junction bases match TRBD2. This sequence was found in a man between 45 and 60 years old who received an inactivated influenza vaccine. Donor details come from another sample of the same person, matched by shared clones. The CDR3 in this case is CASSVPGLAGLEQFF. The sequenced DNA: TGTGCCAGCAGCGTTCCGGGACTAGCGGGGCTGGAACAGTTCTTC.